This T cell receptor (beta chain) was identified in a study of blood T cell repertoires in COVID-19. About the research overall: The origin of the acute and convalescent COVID-19 samples was the United States, Italy and Spain. PBMCs, B-cell-depleted T cells, or T cells were the source of the cDNA or gDNA that made up the material.

This CDR3 comprises 16 residues. Germline trimming cut 3 bases from V and 3 bases from J; bases unmatched to any gene: 7. CDR1 and CDR2 (germline): KGHSH, LQKENI. In the source study's methods: Researchers report that nucleated cell counts were estimated from reference gene primer amplification. TCRdb's table, derived via immunoSEQ multiplex PCR, lists solely in-frame clones and lacks some. The V and J calls and clone size come from that table; D and trimming were worked out from the DNA. The sample carries roughly 51,000 clones, 90% to 95% recorded once. The chain recombines TRBV18 with TRBJ2-3; 9 bases align to TRBD2. This clonotype originated in a woman in her sixties with active or convalescent COVID-19. Sequencing was done on a sample of peripheral blood. CDR3 nucleotide sequence: TGTGCCAGCTCACCGGGTAGCGGGAGTCGTACAGATACGCAGTATTTT. It translates to CASSPGSGSRTDTQYF.